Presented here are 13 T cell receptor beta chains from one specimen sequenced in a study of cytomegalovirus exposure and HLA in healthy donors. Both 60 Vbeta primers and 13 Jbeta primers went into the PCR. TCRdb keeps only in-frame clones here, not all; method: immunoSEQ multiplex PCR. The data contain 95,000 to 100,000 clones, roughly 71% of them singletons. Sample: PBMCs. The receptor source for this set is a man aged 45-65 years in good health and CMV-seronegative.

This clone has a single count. CDR3 amino acids: CASTGPTYEQYF. CDR3 bases: TGCGCCAGCACAGGGCCGACCTACGAGCAGTACTTC. The chain has TRBV10-1 and TRBJ2-5, with D possibly being TRBD1 (5 bases). The DNA end is more similar to TRBJ2-7, so the J call may be wrong. From germline, CDR1 is WNHNN and CDR2 SYGVQD (reference sequence). The CDR3 totals 12 residues.

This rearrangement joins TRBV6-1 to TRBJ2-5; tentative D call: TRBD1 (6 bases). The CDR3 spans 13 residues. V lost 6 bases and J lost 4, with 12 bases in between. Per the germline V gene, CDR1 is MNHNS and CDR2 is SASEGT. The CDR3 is CASRTLGGETQYF. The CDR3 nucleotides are TGTGCCAGCAGAACCCTAGGGGGAGAGACCCAGTACTTC.

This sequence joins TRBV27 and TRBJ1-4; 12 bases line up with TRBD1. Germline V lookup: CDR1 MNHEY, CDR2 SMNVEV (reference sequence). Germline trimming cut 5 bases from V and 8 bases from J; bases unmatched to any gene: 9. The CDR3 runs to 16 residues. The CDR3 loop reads CASSLLRGTGGEKLFF. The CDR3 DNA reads TGTGCCAGCAGTCTCCTCCGTGGGACAGGGGGCGAAAAACTGTTTTTT.

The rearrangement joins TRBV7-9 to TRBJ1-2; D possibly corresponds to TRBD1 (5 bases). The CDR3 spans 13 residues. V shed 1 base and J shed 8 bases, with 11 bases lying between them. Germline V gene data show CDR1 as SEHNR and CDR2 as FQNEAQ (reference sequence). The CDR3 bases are TGTGCCAGCAGCTTAGTCCAGGGTCGAGGCTACACCTTC. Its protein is CASSLVQGRGYTF.

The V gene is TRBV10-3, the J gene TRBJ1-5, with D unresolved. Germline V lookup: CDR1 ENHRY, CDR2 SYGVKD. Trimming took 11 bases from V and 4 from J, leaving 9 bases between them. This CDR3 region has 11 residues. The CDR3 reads CAGRENQPQHF. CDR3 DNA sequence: TGTGCCGGGCGGGAGAATCAGCCCCAGCATTTT.

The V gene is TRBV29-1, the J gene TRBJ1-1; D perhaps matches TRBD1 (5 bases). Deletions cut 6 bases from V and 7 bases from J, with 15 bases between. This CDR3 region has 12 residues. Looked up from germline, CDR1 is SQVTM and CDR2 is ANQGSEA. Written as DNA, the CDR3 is TGCAGCGTCGTAAAGAGGGACTTTGAAGCTTTCTTT. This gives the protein CSVVKRDFEAFF.

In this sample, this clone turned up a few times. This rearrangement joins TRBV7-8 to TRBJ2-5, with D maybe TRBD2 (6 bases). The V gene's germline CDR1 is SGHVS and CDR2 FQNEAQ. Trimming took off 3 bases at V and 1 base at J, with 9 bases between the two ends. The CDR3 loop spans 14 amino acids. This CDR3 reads CASSFGRTQETQYF. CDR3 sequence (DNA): TGTGCCAGCAGCTTTGGGAGGACCCAAGAGACCCAGTACTTC.

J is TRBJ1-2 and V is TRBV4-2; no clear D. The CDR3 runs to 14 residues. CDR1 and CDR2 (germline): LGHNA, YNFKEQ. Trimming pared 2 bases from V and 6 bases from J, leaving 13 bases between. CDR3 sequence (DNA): TGTGCCAGCAGCCAACTAGGTAGGAGCAATGGCTACACCTTC. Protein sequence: CASSQLGRSNGYTF.

CDR3 in DNA: TGCGCCAGCAGCTTGGAGGGGCAGGGGTTCTTTAGGACTAGCGGCACAGATACGCAGTATTTT. Translating gives CASSLEGQGFFRTSGTDTQYF. The gene calls are TRBV5-1 and TRBJ2-3, with TRBD2 identical over 9 bases. Germline lookup yields CDR1 SGHRS and CDR2 YFSETQ. V was pared by 0 bases and J by 1 base, with 18 bases of the junction left unmatched. The CDR3 is 21 amino acids.

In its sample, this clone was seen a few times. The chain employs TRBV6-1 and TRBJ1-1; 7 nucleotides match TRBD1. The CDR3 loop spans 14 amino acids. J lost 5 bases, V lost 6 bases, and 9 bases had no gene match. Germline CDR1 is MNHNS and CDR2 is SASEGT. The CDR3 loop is CASRRTGTETEAFF. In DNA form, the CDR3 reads TGTGCCAGCAGGAGGACCGGGACAGAGACTGAAGCTTTCTTT.

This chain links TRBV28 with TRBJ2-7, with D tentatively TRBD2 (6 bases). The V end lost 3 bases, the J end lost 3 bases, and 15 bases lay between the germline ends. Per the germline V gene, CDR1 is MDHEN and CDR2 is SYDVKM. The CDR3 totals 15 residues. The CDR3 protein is CASSFQSGYFYEQYF. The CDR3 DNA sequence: TGTGCCAGCAGTTTCCAGAGCGGGTATTTCTACGAGCAGTACTTC. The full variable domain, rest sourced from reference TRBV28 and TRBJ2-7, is DVKVTQSSRYLVKRTGEKVFLECVQDMDHENMFWYRQDPGLGLRLIYFSYDVKMKEKGDIPEGYSVSREKKERFSLILESASTNQTSMYLCASSFQSGYFYEQYFGPGTRLTVT.

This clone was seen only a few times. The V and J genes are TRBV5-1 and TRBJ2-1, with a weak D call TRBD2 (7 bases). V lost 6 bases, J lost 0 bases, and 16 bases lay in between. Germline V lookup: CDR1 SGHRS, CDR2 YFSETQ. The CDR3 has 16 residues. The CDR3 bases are TGCGCCAGCAAAAGCGGGACAAGGAGCTCCTACAATGAGCAGTTCTTC. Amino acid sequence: CASKSGTRSSYNEQFF.

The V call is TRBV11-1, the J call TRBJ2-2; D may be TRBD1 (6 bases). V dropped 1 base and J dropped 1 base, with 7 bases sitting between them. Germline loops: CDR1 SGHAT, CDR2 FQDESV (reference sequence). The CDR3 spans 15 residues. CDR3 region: CASSLVRGNTGELFF. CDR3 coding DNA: TGTGCCAGCAGCTTAGTCAGGGGGAACACCGGGGAGCTGTTTTTT.